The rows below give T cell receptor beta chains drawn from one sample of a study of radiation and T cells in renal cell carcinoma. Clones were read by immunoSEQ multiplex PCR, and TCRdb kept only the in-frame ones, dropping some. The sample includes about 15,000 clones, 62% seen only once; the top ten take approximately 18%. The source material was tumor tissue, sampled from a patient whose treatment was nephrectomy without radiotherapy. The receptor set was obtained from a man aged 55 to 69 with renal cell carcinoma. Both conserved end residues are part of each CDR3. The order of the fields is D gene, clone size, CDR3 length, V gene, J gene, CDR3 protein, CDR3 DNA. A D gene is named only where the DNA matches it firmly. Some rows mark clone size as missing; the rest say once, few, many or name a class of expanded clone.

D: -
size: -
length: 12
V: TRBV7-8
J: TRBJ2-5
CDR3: CASSSGGQTQYF
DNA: TGTGCCAGCAGCTCTGGGGGCCAGACCCAGTACTTC

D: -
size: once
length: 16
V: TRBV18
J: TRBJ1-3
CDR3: CASSVEMKAAGNTIYF
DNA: TGTGCCAGCTCCGTAGAGATGAAGGCGGCTGGAAACACCATATATTTT

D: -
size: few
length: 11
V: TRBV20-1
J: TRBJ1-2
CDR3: CSARGLDGYTF
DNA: TGCAGTGCCAGGGGACTAGATGGCTACACCTTC

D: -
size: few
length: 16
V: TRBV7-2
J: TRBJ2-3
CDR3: CASSLAKTMSTDTQYF
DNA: TGTGCCAGCAGCTTAGCGAAAACCATGAGCACAGATACGCAGTATTTT

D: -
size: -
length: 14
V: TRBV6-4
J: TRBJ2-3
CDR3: CASSRRGSTDTQYF
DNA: TGTGCCAGCAGTCGGCGGGGAAGCACAGATACGCAGTATTTT

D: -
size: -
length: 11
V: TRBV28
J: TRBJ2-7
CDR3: CASSRGYEQYF
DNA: TGTGCCAGCAGTCGAGGCTACGAGCAGTACTTC

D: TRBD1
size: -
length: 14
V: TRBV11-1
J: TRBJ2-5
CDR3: CASSSGRGQETQYF
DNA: TGTGCCAGCAGCTCAGGCAGGGGGCAAGAGACCCAGTACTTC

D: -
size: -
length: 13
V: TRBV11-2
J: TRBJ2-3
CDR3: CASSLVVSDTQYF
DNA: TGTGCCAGCAGCTTAGTAGTTTCCGATACGCAGTATTTT

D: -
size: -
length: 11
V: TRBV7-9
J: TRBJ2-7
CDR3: CASSGSYEQYF
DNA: TGTGCCAGCAGCGGATCCTACGAGCAGTACTTC

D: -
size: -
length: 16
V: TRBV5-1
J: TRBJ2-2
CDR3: CASSLGTVANTGELFF
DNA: TGCGCCAGCAGCTTGGGGACGGTAGCGAACACCGGGGAGCTGTTTTTT

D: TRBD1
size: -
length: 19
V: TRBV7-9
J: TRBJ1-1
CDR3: CASKAGTAESSPMNTEAFF
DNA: TGTGCCTCAAAAGCCGGGACAGCCGAATCCAGTCCTATGAACACTGAAGCTTTCTTT

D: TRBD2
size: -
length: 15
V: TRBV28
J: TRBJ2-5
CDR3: CASAPGLAYQETQYF
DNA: TGTGCCAGCGCGCCGGGACTAGCTTACCAAGAGACCCAGTACTTC

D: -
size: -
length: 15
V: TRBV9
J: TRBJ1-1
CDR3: CASSEPQGRETEAFF
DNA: TGTGCCAGCAGCGAGCCCCAGGGCAGAGAGACTGAAGCTTTCTTT

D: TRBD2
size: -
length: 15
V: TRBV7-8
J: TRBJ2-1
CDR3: CASSPSGGIRNEQFF
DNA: TGTGCCAGCAGCCCGAGCGGGGGGATTCGCAATGAGCAGTTCTTC

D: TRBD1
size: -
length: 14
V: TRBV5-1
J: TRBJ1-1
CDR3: CASSSGQGNTEAFF
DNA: TGCGCCAGCAGCTCGGGACAGGGGAACACTGAAGCTTTCTTT

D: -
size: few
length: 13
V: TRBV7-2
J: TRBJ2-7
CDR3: CASSLPGLYEQYF
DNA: TGTGCCAGCAGCTTGCCGGGGTTGTACGAGCAGTACTTC

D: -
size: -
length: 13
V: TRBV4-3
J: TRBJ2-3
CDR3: CASSRTSTDTQYF
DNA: TGCGCCAGCAGCAGAACTAGCACAGATACGCAGTATTTT

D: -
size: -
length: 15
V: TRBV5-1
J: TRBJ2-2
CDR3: CASSLVYGGTGELFF
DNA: TGCGCCAGCAGCTTGGTTTATGGAGGCACCGGGGAGCTGTTTTTT

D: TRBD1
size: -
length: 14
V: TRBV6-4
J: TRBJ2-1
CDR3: CASRGDRAYNEQFF
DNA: TGTGCCAGCAGAGGGGACAGGGCCTACAATGAGCAGTTCTTC

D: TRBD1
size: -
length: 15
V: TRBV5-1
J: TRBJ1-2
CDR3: CASSSGQGALYGYTF
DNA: TGCGCCAGCAGCTCCGGACAGGGGGCCCTCTATGGCTACACCTTC

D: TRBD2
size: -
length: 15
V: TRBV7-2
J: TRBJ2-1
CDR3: CASSPRTSGNNEQFF
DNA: TGTGCCAGCAGCCCTAGGACTAGCGGAAACAATGAGCAGTTCTTC

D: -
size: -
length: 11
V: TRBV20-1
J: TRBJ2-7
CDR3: CSAPGSHEQYF
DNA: TGCAGTGCCCCGGGAAGCCACGAGCAGTACTTC

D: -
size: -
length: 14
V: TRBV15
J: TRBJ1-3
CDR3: CATSWQSSGNTIYF
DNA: TGTGCCACCAGCTGGCAGAGCTCTGGAAACACCATATATTTT

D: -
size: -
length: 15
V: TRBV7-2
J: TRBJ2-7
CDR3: CASSLALARHYEQYF
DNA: TGTGCCAGCAGCTTAGCACTAGCTAGACACTACGAGCAGTACTTC

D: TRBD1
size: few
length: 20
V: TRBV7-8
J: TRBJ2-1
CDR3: CASSGRDRVWNSRSYNEQFF
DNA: TGTGCCAGCAGCGGCCGGGACAGGGTTTGGAACTCCCGCTCCTACAATGAGCAGTTCTTC

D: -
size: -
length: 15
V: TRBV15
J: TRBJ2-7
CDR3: CATSRDRGASYEQYF
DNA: TGTGCCACCAGCAGAGATAGAGGGGCCTCCTACGAGCAGTACTTC

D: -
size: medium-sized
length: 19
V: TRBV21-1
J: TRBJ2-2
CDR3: CASSKTPSFSGANTGELFF
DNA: TGTGCCAGCAGCAAAACACCTAGCTTTAGTGGGGCGAACACCGGGGAGCTGTTTTTT

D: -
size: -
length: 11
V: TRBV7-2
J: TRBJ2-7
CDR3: CASSLGVEQYF
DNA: TGTGCCAGCAGCTTAGGGGTCGAGCAGTACTTC